Included here is one TCR beta chain sequence, with context. The antigen remains undetermined. This table comes from immunoSEQ multiplex PCR, and its TCRdb copy is limited to in-frame clones, with some not included. Altogether thousands of clones are present, 80% to 95% being singletons, with the ten largest covering approximately 3.6%. Eligibility required adulthood, ileal or ileocolonic Crohn's disease and indicated ileocolonic resection. The CDR3 loop spans 16 amino acids. V lost 1 base to trimming and J lost 4 bases; unmatched junction nucleotides: 11. From germline, CDR1 is GTSNPN and CDR2 SVGIG (reference sequence). The data belong to a study of T cell repertoires in ileal Crohn's disease. In the study overall: Postoperative therapy was given to about half: eleven to twelve thiopurines, 15 to 20 anti-TNF agents. Findings and limits, study-wide: Active smokers at surgery had more clonal expansions than non-smokers. Endoscopic recurrence occurred in every patient whose clonality exceeded 26.8%.

The sequenced sample consisted of ileal tissue. The clonotype was recovered from an adult with Crohn's disease. The rearrangement uses TRBV30 and TRBJ1-2, with 8 bases lining up with TRBD1. CDR3 amino acids: CAWSGRQGRGSYGYTF. Written as DNA, the CDR3 is TGTGCCTGGAGTGGTAGACAGGGGAGGGGCTCCTATGGCTACACCTTC.